This T cell receptor beta chain appears in the sequencing data of a study of control samples from healthy donors and cancer patients. This CDR3 has 12 amino acids. V lost 7 bases to trimming and J lost 6 bases, with 13 bases between them. Germline loops: CDR1 SNHLY, CDR2 FYNNEI. Method: immunoSEQ multiplex PCR; TCRdb's copy keeps in-frame clones and lacks some. The table has more than 110,000 clones, about 88% seen once; the top ten hold approximately 9.4%. Sequencing was carried out using blood. This chain links TRBV2 with TRBJ2-7; maybe TRBD1 (6 bases). The TCR sequence derives from a woman aged 30 to 39 in good health. The CDR3: CASTIQGGEQYF. CDR3 nucleotide sequence: TGTGCCAGCACCATACAGGGTGGCGAGCAGTACTTC.